This TCR beta chain was recovered during a study of Graves' ophthalmopathy and Graves' hyperthyroidism. Findings and caveats of the study: The blood repertoire also included most expanded thyroid clonotypes above 0.001 frequency. Cross-validated, the 13-signature model showed 87.88%/81.08% sensitivity/specificity, and 80%/75% in the test set.

Exclusion criteria comprised other autoimmune diseases, uncontrolled infections, pregnancy or lactation in patients. A diagnosis was made from clinical symptoms together with serum thyroxine, TRAb, thyroid ultrasound and orbital computed tomography. CDR1 KGHSY and CDR2 FQNENV come from the germline V gene. V was clipped by 4 bases and J by 6 bases; unmatched bases: 14. The CDR3 has 17 amino acids. Amplification targeted the TCR beta CDR3 regions, with RNA transcripts as the source material. A first-round RT-PCR used HTBI primers, followed by a second-round multiplex PCR. Using its own MiXCR run on the multiplex PCR reads, TCRdb lists one record per CDR3 protein. The profile shows roughly 600,000 distinct CDR3 sequences, about 40% of them singletons. About this clonotype: As yet, its antigen is unknown.

The TCR sequence derives from an adult man with Graves' hyperthyroidism. What was sequenced was peripheral blood or thyroid tissue (not recorded which). The chain is built from TRBV16 and TRBJ2-7; the match to TRBD2 covers 11 bases. The CDR3 DNA sequence: TGTGCCAGCAGCCGTTCTTTAACACTAGCGGGAGTTACCGAGCAGTACTTC. Encoded protein: CASSRSLTLAGVTEQYF.